The next 5 T cell receptor beta chains were all read from a single sample in a study of blood T cell repertoires in COVID-19. The protocol was immunoSEQ multiplex PCR, while the TCRdb copy is restricted to in-frame clones and leaves out a portion. This sample has some 230,000 clones; approximately 84% occur once, and the top ten carry about 0.93%. Material: peripheral blood. The source is a man aged 35-49 years with acute or convalescent COVID-19.

The chain carries TRBV12-5 and TRBJ1-4; 9 bases map to TRBD1. J was trimmed by 7 bases and V by 6 bases; bases with no gene match: 6. CDR1 and CDR2 from the germline V gene are LGHNT and FRNRAP. The CDR3 sequence is 14 residues long. The CDR3 DNA reads TGTGCTAGTGGCCTGGGACAGGGATTTGAAAAACTGTTTTTT. It translates to CASGLGQGFEKLFF.

In this sample, this clone turned up a few times. The chain carries TRBV12-2 and TRBJ1-1; TRBD1, as called in the table, went unchecked against the DNA. TRBV12-2 is designated a pseudogene. There are 18 residues in the CDR3. CDR3 nucleotide sequence: TGTGCAGTCCTCCCGGGACAGATACATCCCGAAAGCTCCACTGAAGCTTTCTTT. Translated: CAVLPGQIHPESSTEAFF.

V is TRBV5-1 and J is TRBJ2-1; D possibly corresponds to TRBD2 (7 bases). Trimming shortened V by 4 bases and J by 0 bases, and 17 bases separated the two germline ends. Germline values: CDR1 SGHRS, CDR2 YFSETQ. This CDR3 comprises 17 residues. This chain's CDR3 is CASSPGVGGLSYNEQFF. DNA for the CDR3: TGCGCCAGCAGCCCGGGGGTCGGGGGGCTCTCCTACAATGAGCAGTTCTTC.

The chain carries TRBV29-1 and TRBJ1-1, with TRBD1 identical over 8 bases. Trimming removed 6 bases from V and 1 base from J; junction bases left unmatched: 4. CDR3 length: 13 residues. The germline V gene has CDR1 SQVTM and CDR2 ANQGSEA. The CDR3 reads CSVRQGKNTEAFF. The CDR3, as DNA: TGCAGCGTCAGACAGGGGAAGAACACTGAAGCTTTCTTT.

This chain joins TRBV2 and TRBJ1-2; possibly TRBD1 for D (6 bases). The CDR3 is 13 residues long. Trimming removed 5 bases at V and 7 bases at J, with 14 bases between. Germline-derived CDR1 and CDR2 are SNHLY and FYNNEI. CDR3 residues: CASSTEQGRGYTF. The CDR3 DNA reads TGTGCCAGCAGTACCGAACAGGGACGTGGCTACACCTTC.